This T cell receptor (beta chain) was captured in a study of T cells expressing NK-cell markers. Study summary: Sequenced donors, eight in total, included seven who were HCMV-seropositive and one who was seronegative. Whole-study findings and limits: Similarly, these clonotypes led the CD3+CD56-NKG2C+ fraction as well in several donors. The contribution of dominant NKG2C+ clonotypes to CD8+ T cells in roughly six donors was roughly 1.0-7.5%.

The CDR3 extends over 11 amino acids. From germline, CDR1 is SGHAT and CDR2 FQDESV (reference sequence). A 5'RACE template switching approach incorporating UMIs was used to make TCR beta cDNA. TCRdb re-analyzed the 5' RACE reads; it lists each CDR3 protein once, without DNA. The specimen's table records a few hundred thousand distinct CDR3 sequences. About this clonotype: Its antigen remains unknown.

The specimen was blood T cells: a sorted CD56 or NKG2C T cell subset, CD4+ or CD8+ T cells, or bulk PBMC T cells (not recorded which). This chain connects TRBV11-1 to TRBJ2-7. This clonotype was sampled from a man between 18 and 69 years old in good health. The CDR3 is CASRMNYEQYF.